This T cell receptor beta chain was captured in a study of T cells in narcolepsy. About the research overall: Donors had narcolepsy type 1 or type 2, or were healthy controls. General study results and limits: Autoreactive HCRT-specific and TRIB2-specific clonotypes were marked in same-patient CSF-versus-blood CD4+ comparisons.

Only in-frame clones appear in the TCRdb table, and some are missing; sequencing was by immunoSEQ multiplex PCR. The sample holds about 32,000 clones, 60% to 85% seen once. This clone came up a few times. Its antigen is unidentified. This specimen includes other DNA sequences encoding the same CDR3. CDR1 is SGHNT and CDR2 is YENEEA in the germline V gene. V was cut by 1 base and J by 3 bases, with 9 bases left in between. The CDR3 has 14 amino acids. The V and J genes are TRBV11-3 and TRBJ1-1; possible D gene TRBD1, 5 bases. The sequencing input was memory (CD45RA-) CD4+ T cells from blood. This TCR was sampled from a human donor in good health. This chain's CDR3 is CASSLGGGYTEAFF. In DNA, the CDR3 is TGTGCCAGCAGCTTAGGGGGCGGCTACACTGAAGCTTTCTTT.